The 14 T cell receptor beta chains below all came from one sample that was sequenced in a study of T-cell reconstitution after alpha-beta-depleted transplantation in children (dated by TCRdb to the mid-2010s). The treatment or condition label corresponds to: allogeneic hematopoietic cell transplantation with graft depleted of TCRalphabeta T cells and CD19 B cells. Receptors were amplified or captured by PCR. TCRdb records Illumina HiSeq 2500 as the sequencer. TCR library preparation used molecular barcoding, with unique molecular identifiers applied to normalize quantification of the TCRbeta repertoire. TCRdb reworked the public reads: Q25 trimming with fastp, MiXCR clone assembly, productive beta chains retained. Rows are combined by CDR3 protein, so each entry shows the most common genes and DNA. Here the sample has 700,000 to 950,000 distinct CDR3 sequences; around 17% occur a single time. Clones ranked in the top ten supply around 4.5% of the sample.

This specimen consisted of PBMCs, mostly from graft donor cells, obtained 360 days after TCRalphabeta/CD19-depleted stem cell transplant. These receptors came from a male patient under 18 who had a stem cell transplant for acute lymphoblastic leukemia, so the T cells may come from the graft donor.

This chain links TRBV14 with TRBJ1-3; TRBD1 matches 7 bases. Germline assignment: CDR1 SGHDN and CDR2 FVKESK. J was trimmed by 4 bases and V by 4 bases; bases with no gene match: 13. There are 17 residues in the CDR3. This CDR3 reads CASSPSPGQIRGNTIYF. CDR3 bases: TGTGCCAGCAGCCCCTCTCCGGGACAGATAAGGGGAAACACCATATATTTT.

This clonotype showed up many times. V usage is TRBV29-1 and J usage is TRBJ2-3; 8 bases match TRBD1. The CDR3 extends over 14 amino acids. Germline lookup yields CDR1 SQVTM and CDR2 ANQGSEA. V gave up 7 bases and J gave up 4 bases; unmatched junction bases: 10. DNA for the CDR3: TGCAGCGGCGGGGACAGGTCGTTGGCAGATACGCAGTATTTT. It specifies CSGGDRSLADTQYF.

This clonotype occurred a few times. V gene TRBV29-1 combines with J gene TRBJ2-7, with TRBD1 matching 8 bases. The J segment lost 5 bases and the V segment lost 4 bases, leaving 10 bases of the junction unmatched. Per the germline V gene, CDR1 is SQVTM and CDR2 is ANQGSEA. The CDR3 runs to 14 residues. The CDR3 nucleotides read TGCAGCGTTGCCGAGGACAGGGTTTTGGACGAGCAGTACTTC. Residues: CSVAEDRVLDEQYF.

The chain joins TRBV27 to TRBJ2-4; tentative D call: TRBD2 (6 bases). V was clipped by 6 bases and J by 6 bases, with 18 bases between them. The CDR3 runs to 15 residues. Germline loops: CDR1 MNHEY, CDR2 SMNVEV (reference sequence). The CDR3 loop reads CASSRTSPWVNIQYF. For the CDR3, the DNA is TGTGCCAGCAGCCGAACTAGCCCTTGGGTAAACATTCAGTACTTC.

The rearrangement links TRBV24-1 to TRBJ2-7, with 10 bases lining up with TRBD1. The junction had 1 base not matched to a gene; V was cut back by 3 bases and J by 6 bases. Germline CDR1 and CDR2: KGHDR and SFDVKD. This CDR3 is built from 13 residues. CDR3 region: CATSDGDRGEQYF. DNA of the CDR3: TGTGCCACCAGTGATGGGGACAGGGGCGAGCAGTACTTC.

V usage is TRBV20-1 and J usage is TRBJ1-4, with TRBD1 matching 8 bases. CDR3 length: 15 amino acids. V was clipped by 4 bases and J by 11 bases; unmatched bases: 15. Per germline, CDR1 DFQATT and CDR2 SNEGSKA (reference sequence). In DNA form, the CDR3 reads TGCAGTGCTACCCAGGGGGCCCCGTGGATGAGGAAACTGTTTTTT. Protein: CSATQGAPWMRKLFF.

The gene calls are TRBV7-8 and TRBJ1-3; possibly TRBD1 for D (6 bases). CDR1 and CDR2 from the germline V gene are SGHVS and FQNEAQ. V was cut by 1 base and J by 0 bases, with 16 bases left in between. The CDR3 is made up of 18 amino acids. The CDR3 spells CASSLVPPRDNSGNTIYF. In DNA form, the CDR3 reads TGTGCCAGCAGCTTAGTGCCCCCAAGGGACAACTCTGGAAACACCATATATTTT.

The table lists this clonotype with many counts. The chain carries TRBV10-3 and TRBJ2-5; tentatively, D is TRBD1 or TRBD2 (5 bases each). With 4 bases removed from V and 0 bases from J, the gap between germline ends came to 12 bases. Germline lookup yields CDR1 ENHRY and CDR2 SYGVKD. The CDR3 covers 15 residues. CDR3 sequence reads: CAISGGTGYQETQYF. In nucleotides, the CDR3 is TGTGCCATCAGTGGTGGGACGGGGTACCAAGAGACCCAGTACTTC.

This clonotype has ten or more counts. Written as DNA, the CDR3 is TGTGCCAGCAACTACGCAGGGCTTGGAAACACCATATATTTT. Residues: CASNYAGLGNTIYF. The chain has TRBV12-3 or TRBV12-4 and TRBJ1-3; tentative D call: TRBD1 (5 bases). This CDR3 is 14 amino acids long. Trimming removed 7 bases from V and 3 bases from J, with 13 bases in between.

This clonotype occurred many times. This chain uses TRBV4-1 with TRBJ1-5; unclear D gene. Germline V gives CDR1 MGHRA, CDR2 YSYEKL. The length of the CDR3 is 14 residues. Trimming took 0 bases from V and 2 from J, leaving 5 bases between them. This CDR3 is CASSQDRGNQPQHF. Here the CDR3 DNA reads TGCGCCAGCAGCCAAGATAGAGGCAATCAGCCCCAGCATTTT.

This clonotype was seen repeatedly, ten times or more. The chain carries TRBV29-1 and TRBJ2-5; 8 nucleotides align to TRBD2. The V segment lost 4 bases and the J segment 5 bases; nucleotides outside the gene matches: 9. CDR3 length equals 14 residues. The germline gives CDR1 SQVTM, CDR2 ANQGSEA. CDR3 in amino acids: CSVADSGSSETQYF. The CDR3 nucleotides are TGCAGCGTTGCGGACAGCGGGAGCAGCGAGACCCAGTACTTC.

The V call is TRBV18, the J call TRBJ1-2; D not certain. The germline V and J ends were trimmed by 2 bases and 2 bases, with 9 bases remaining between them. Looked up from germline, CDR1 is KGHSH and CDR2 is LQKENI. The CDR3 covers 14 residues. CDR3: CASSPGLFNYGYTF. The CDR3 bases are TGTGCCAGCTCACCAGGCCTTTTCAACTATGGCTACACCTTC.

The V gene is TRBV3-1, the J gene TRBJ2-1; TRBD2 is a possible D gene (5 bases). V lost 0 bases to trimming and J lost 4 bases, with 16 bases between them. The CDR3 runs 17 residues. Germline V CDR1 and CDR2: LGHDT, YNNKEL (reference sequence). The CDR3 is CASSQDWGGRGYNEQFF. DNA for the CDR3: TGTGCCAGCAGCCAAGATTGGGGTGGGAGAGGGTACAATGAGCAGTTCTTC.

This clonotype was observed a few times. V usage is TRBV5-1 and J usage is TRBJ2-1; no clear D. The CDR3 contains 14 residues. V lost 0 bases and J lost 2, with 6 bases in between. Germline CDR1 is SGHRS and CDR2 is YFSETQ. The CDR3 DNA reads TGCGCCAGCAGCTTGGATCCTACCTACAATGAGCAGTTCTTC. Its translation: CASSLDPTYNEQFF.